Below, one T cell receptor beta chain is given with its context. Its specificity is not known. The CDR3 sequence is 15 residues long. In germline, CDR1 is LNHDA, CDR2 SQIVND (reference sequence). V lost 7 bases and J lost 3, with 18 bases in between. This specimen belongs to a study of cytomegalovirus exposure and HLA in healthy donors. Both 60 Vbeta primers and 13 Jbeta primers went into the PCR. TCRdb's table, derived via immunoSEQ multiplex PCR, lists solely in-frame clones and lacks some. Here the sample spans 180,000 or so clones, about three quarters being singletons. Study results and limitations: Reportedly, a later analysis found an Asian-associated ancestry cluster had fewer N-insertions than the roughly 670-donor mean.

Sequencing was done on a sample of PBMCs. The sequence was obtained from a man in his late teens or twenties in good health and CMV-seronegative. The chain combines TRBV19 with TRBJ1-1; possible D gene TRBD1, 5 bases. CDR3 nucleotides: TGTGCCAGTAATTCAATACAGGAGGGTTACACTGAAGCTTTCTTT. Encoded protein: CASNSIQEGYTEAFF.